Listed here are 31 T cell receptor beta chains from one sample, sequenced in a study of blood T cell repertoires in COVID-19. Sequencing was performed with immunoSEQ multiplex PCR; in TCRdb, only in-frame clones are kept and a portion is missing. The sample contains about 81,000 clones, 84% of which appear only once. Specimen: peripheral blood. The receptors originated from a human donor in a cohort sampled during active COVID-19.

V gene TRBV24-1 combines with J gene TRBJ2-3, with D perhaps matching TRBD1 (6 bases). Germline V CDR1 and CDR2: KGHDR, SFDVKD. The V gene lost 5 bases and the J gene lost 1 base, with 12 bases spanning the gap. The CDR3 is 15 amino acids. The CDR3 coding sequence is TGTGCCACCAGTGGGGACACCGACCGCACAGATACGCAGTATTTT. This gives the protein CATSGDTDRTDTQYF.

The chain links TRBV2 to TRBJ2-1; 10 nucleotides agree with TRBD1. This CDR3 has 14 amino acids. The ends lost 5 bases at V and 9 bases at J; junction bases unmatched: 7. Germline V lookup: CDR1 SNHLY, CDR2 FYNNEI. CDR3 DNA sequence: TGTGCCAGCAGTAGACAGGGGGCGCCGGGTGAGCAGTTCTTC. Its translation is CASSRQGAPGEQFF.

The chain links TRBV3-1 (or the pseudogene TRBV3-2) to TRBJ1-2; D gene uncertain. The CDR3 runs 14 residues. CDR1 is LGHDT, CDR2 YNNKEL, per germline (reference sequence). V lost 3 bases and J lost 0, with 8 bases in between. The CDR3 is CASSHLTSNYGYTF. As DNA, the CDR3 is TGTGCCAGCAGCCACTTGACATCTAACTATGGCTACACCTTC.

This clone showed up just a few times. This chain links TRBV3-1 (or the pseudogene TRBV3-2) with TRBJ2-7, with D maybe TRBD1 (6 bases). Germline V gene lookup returns CDR1 LGHDT and CDR2 YNNKEL (reference sequence). The CDR3 runs to 15 residues. Trimming shortened V by 4 bases and J by 1 base, and 14 bases separated the two germline ends. This CDR3 reads CASSPPGDLSYEQYF. CDR3 nucleotides: TGTGCCAGCAGCCCCCCAGGGGACCTTTCCTACGAGCAGTACTTC.

The chain has TRBV10-1 and TRBJ2-3, with 11 bases fitting TRBD1. Trimming at V came to 1 base and at J to 3 bases, leaving 3 bases not matched to a gene. This CDR3 is 16 amino acids long. Germline V gene sequence: CDR1 WNHNN, CDR2 SYGVQD (reference sequence). The CDR3 sequence is CASSEFGTGGTDTQYF. For the CDR3, the DNA is TGCGCCAGCAGTGAGTTTGGGACAGGGGGAACAGATACGCAGTATTTT.

V gene TRBV7-6 combines with J gene TRBJ2-1; the match to TRBD2 covers 7 bases. There are 17 residues in the CDR3. From germline, CDR1 is SGHVS and CDR2 FNYEAQ. V trimming: 5 bases; J trimming: 5 bases; junction bases outside the gene matches: 15. CDR3 sequence: CASSPPPGLGSNNEQFF. The CDR3 DNA follows: TGTGCCAGCAGCCCTCCCCCAGGACTAGGGTCTAACAATGAGCAGTTCTTC.

This sequence joins TRBV5-1 and TRBJ2-5, with TRBD2 identical over 8 bases. Trimming at V came to 4 bases and at J to 1 base, leaving 0 bases not matched to a gene. Germline CDR1 reads SGHRS; CDR2 reads YFSETQ. The CDR3 has 13 amino acids. The CDR3 DNA reads as TGCGCCAGCAGCCGGGGGGGCCAAGAGACCCAGTACTTC. Residues: CASSRGGQETQYF.

The chain combines TRBV27 with TRBJ1-5; D may be TRBD1 (5 bases). The CDR3 contains 15 residues. Germline V gene sequence: CDR1 MNHEY, CDR2 SMNVEV (reference sequence). The V end was cut by 1 base, the J end by 1 base, with 8 bases between. The CDR3 loop reads CASSLLGGSNQPQHF. CDR3 coding DNA: TGTGCCAGCAGTTTATTGGGGGGAAGCAATCAGCCCCAGCATTTT.

This clone was observed once. The chain carries TRBV18 and TRBJ1-1, with TRBD1 identical over 7 bases. Germline assignment: CDR1 KGHSH and CDR2 LQKENI. The CDR3 has 15 amino acids. The V gene end was trimmed by 5 bases and the J gene end by 5 bases; junction bases not matched to a gene: 11. The CDR3 nucleotides are TGTGCCAGCTCAGAAACACAGGGGATGAGGACTGAAGCTTTCTTT. Amino acids: CASSETQGMRTEAFF. Full variable domain (rest looked up from reference TRBV18 and TRBJ1-1): NAGVMQNPRHLVRRRGQEARLRCSPMKGHSHVYWYRQLPEEGLKFMVYLQKENIIDESGMPKERFSAEFPKEGPSILRIQQVVRGDSAAYFCASSETQGMRTEAFFGQGTRLTVV.

V gene TRBV11-2 combines with J gene TRBJ2-2, with TRBD2 matching 9 bases. The CDR3 is made up of 15 amino acids. Trimming cost V 10 bases and J 0 bases; bases outside gene matches: 6. CDR1 SGHAT and CDR2 FQNNGV come from the germline V gene. CDR3 sequence: CATGLAIANTGELFF. CDR3 coding DNA: TGTGCCACCGGACTAGCGATCGCGAACACCGGGGAGCTGTTTTTT.

This rearrangement joins TRBV9 to TRBJ1-6, with D unresolved. Germline CDR1 reads SGDLS; CDR2 reads YYNGEE. The CDR3 loop spans 15 amino acids. The ends were cut back, 0 bases at V and 7 bases at J, with 11 bases in the middle. The CDR3 DNA sequence: TGTGCCAGCAGCGTAGCTACTACCCCGAATTCACCCCTCCACTTT. The encoded protein is CASSVATTPNSPLHF.

The chain couples TRBV5-5 to TRBJ2-7; no reliable D call. V lost 4 bases and J lost 6, with 11 bases in between. In germline, CDR1 is SGHKS, CDR2 YYEKEE (reference sequence). The CDR3 contains 12 residues. For the CDR3, the DNA is TGTGCCAGCAGCCTAGGATGGGTCGAGCAGTACTTC. This encodes CASSLGWVEQYF.

The chain is built from TRBV9 and TRBJ1-3, with D possibly TRBD1 on 6 matching bases. Germline V gene lookup returns CDR1 SGDLS and CDR2 YYNGEE. CDR3 length: 15 residues. V was pared by 3 bases and J by 3 bases, with 13 bases between. The CDR3, as DNA: TGTGCCAGCAGCGCCGCAGGGGCGAGTGGAAACACCATATATTTT. Its translation is CASSAAGASGNTIYF.

The chain employs TRBV11-2 and TRBJ2-1; D might be TRBD2 (5 bases). Germline CDR1 reads SGHAT; CDR2 reads FQNNGV. Trimming took 4 bases from V and 8 from J, leaving 15 bases between them. This CDR3 spans 14 amino acids. The CDR3, as DNA: TGTGCCAGCAGCTGGATAGAAACCGGGGATGAGCAGTTCTTC. This codes for CASSWIETGDEQFF.

V gene TRBV28 combines with J gene TRBJ2-5; 8 bases match TRBD2. The CDR3 spans 15 residues. Germline V gene data show CDR1 as MDHEN and CDR2 as SYDVKM. V lost 7 bases to trimming and J lost 1 base; unmatched junction nucleotides: 8. The CDR3 loop is CASTPGGATQETQYF. The CDR3, as DNA: TGTGCCAGCACCCCCGGGGGGGCGACCCAAGAGACCCAGTACTTC. The variable domain in full, with the rest retrieved from reference TRBV28 and TRBJ2-5, is DVKVTQSSRYLVKRTGEKVFLECVQDMDHENMFWYRQDPGLGLRLIYFSYDVKMKEKGDIPEGYSVSREKKERFSLILESASTNQTSMYLCASTPGGATQETQYFGPGTRLLVL.

V and J are TRBV30 and TRBJ1-2; no reliable D call. CDR3 length: 12 residues. Germline-derived CDR1 and CDR2 are GTSNPN and SVGIG (reference sequence). Trimming pared 3 bases from V and 8 bases from J, leaving 13 bases between. In nucleotides, the CDR3 is TGTGCCTGGAGGCCGAACACAATCGGCTACACCTTC. Translating it yields CAWRPNTIGYTF.

V and J are TRBV7-3 and TRBJ2-1, with TRBD2 matching over 7 bases. CDR3 size: 15 residues. Germline loops: CDR1 SGHTA, CDR2 FQGTGA. The trim removed 5 bases at V and 6 bases at J, leaving 10 bases unmatched. CDR3 loop: CASSAPSGVINEQFF. The CDR3 DNA sequence: TGTGCCAGCAGCGCCCCAAGCGGGGTTATCAATGAGCAGTTCTTC.

The chain uses TRBV7-6 and TRBJ2-7; possibly TRBD1 for D (5 bases). Germline V lookup: CDR1 SGHVS, CDR2 FNYEAQ. V gave up 5 bases and J gave up 2 bases, with 13 bases separating them. The CDR3 extends over 14 amino acids. The DNA for the CDR3 is TGTGCCAGCAGCACGACAGCGATCCCCTACGAGCAGTACTTC. Its translation is CASSTTAIPYEQYF.

The V gene is TRBV7-2, the J gene TRBJ1-1; D not resolved. The V end was cut by 5 bases, the J end by 8 bases, with 12 bases between. The CDR3 spans 12 residues. Per the germline V gene, CDR1 is SGHTA and CDR2 is FQGNSA. CDR3: CASSRRAAEAFF. The CDR3 nucleotides are TGTGCCAGCAGCCGGCGGGCCGCAGAAGCTTTCTTT.

In DNA form, the CDR3 reads TGCGCCAGCAGCCAAGATCGTCTAGCGGGGCAGAATTCCTACGAGCAGTACTTC. Amino acid sequence: CASSQDRLAGQNSYEQYF. This rearrangement joins TRBV4-1 to TRBJ2-7; 9 positions match TRBD2. V trimming: 0 bases; J trimming: 1 base; junction bases outside the gene matches: 10. CDR1 is MGHRA and CDR2 is YSYEKL in the germline V gene. The CDR3 spans 18 residues.

The chain joins TRBV7-3 to TRBJ2-1; the D gene is possibly TRBD1 (6 bases). The CDR3 totals 16 residues. The germline V gene encodes CDR1 SGHTA and CDR2 FQGTGA. Trimming removed 4 bases from V and 2 bases from J, with 15 bases in between. The CDR3 region has the DNA TGTGCCAGCAGCTCGATTCCCAGGGGAACCTACAATGAGCAGTTCTTC. Amino acids: CASSSIPRGTYNEQFF. The complete variable domain, with remaining parts taken from reference TRBV7-3 and TRBJ2-1, reads GAGVSQTPSNKVTEKGKYVELRCDPISGHTALYWYRQSLGQGPEFLIYFQGTGAADDSGLPNDRFFAVRPEGSVSTLKIQRTERGDSAVYLCASSSIPRGTYNEQFFGPGTRLTVL.

The chain couples TRBV7-2 to TRBJ2-4, with D perhaps TRBD2 (6 bases). Trimming took 0 bases from V and 6 from J, leaving 27 bases between them. The CDR3 totals 20 residues. Germline CDR1 SGHTA, CDR2 FQGNSA. In DNA, the CDR3 is TGTGCCAGCAGCTTAGCCGGGGGAGTCTCCTACCGGGGCGCCTCAAACATTCAGTACTTC. This sequence encodes CASSLAGGVSYRGASNIQYF. Together with reference TRBV7-2 and TRBJ2-4, the CDR3 gives the full variable domain: GAGVSQSPSNKVTEKGKDVELRCDPISGHTALYWYRQSLGQGLEFLIYFQGNSAPDKSGLPSDRFSAERTGGSVSTLTIQRTQQEDSAVYLCASSLAGGVSYRGASNIQYFGAGTRLSVL.

The genes are TRBV27 and TRBJ2-5, with 11 bases matching TRBD2. The CDR3 has 17 residues. After removal of 5 bases from V and 3 bases from J, the junction contained 11 bases not matched to a gene. Per the germline V gene, CDR1 is MNHEY and CDR2 is SMNVEV (reference sequence). The CDR3 DNA reads as TGTGCCAGCAGTCTCTTGACTAGCGGGGCCAAGGAAGAGACCCAGTACTTC. The encoded protein is CASSLLTSGAKEETQYF.

Here the CDR3 reads CASSGLAGVRTDTQYF. The CDR3 nucleotides are TGTGCCAGCAGTGGGCTAGCGGGGGTCCGCACAGATACGCAGTATTTT. The chain has TRBV2 and TRBJ2-3, with 10 bases aligning to TRBD2. This CDR3 has 16 residues. V shed 4 bases and J 1 base; nucleotides not matched to a gene: 5. CDR1 is SNHLY and CDR2 is FYNNEI in the germline V gene.

The chain combines TRBV6-5 with TRBJ1-2, with 10 bases matching TRBD1. The V gene's germline CDR1 is MNHEY and CDR2 SVGAGI. The CDR3 has 15 residues. V shed 5 bases, J shed 5 bases, and the junction held 8 bases outside the gene matches. The CDR3 DNA reads TGTGCCAGCAGTAATACCGGGACAGGGGTTTATGGCTACACCTTC. Translated: CASSNTGTGVYGYTF.

This sequence joins TRBV7-6 and TRBJ2-3, with D uncertain. The CDR3 is made up of 12 amino acids. V was clipped by 3 bases and J by 7 bases, with 8 bases between them. Per the germline V gene, CDR1 is SGHVS and CDR2 is FNYEAQ. The CDR3 loop is CASSFPSNTQYF. CDR3 DNA sequence: TGTGCCAGCAGCTTCCCATCCAATACGCAGTATTTT.

This clone was observed a few times. This chain connects TRBV7-3 to TRBJ2-7; D possibly corresponds to TRBD2 (6 bases). The CDR3 consists of 15 residues. V was pared by 5 bases and J by 2 bases, with 16 bases between. Germline lookup yields CDR1 SGHTA and CDR2 FQGTGA. CDR3 DNA sequence: TGTGCCAGCAGCGCCGCCGCGGGGCCGCCCTACGAGCAGTACTTC. Protein sequence: CASSAAAGPPYEQYF.

The CDR3 reads CASSLSFRGNTIYF. The CDR3 nucleotides are TGTGCCAGCAGCTTAAGCTTCAGGGGAAACACCATATATTTT. The chain recombines TRBV7-7 with TRBJ1-3; D remains ambiguous. The germline V gene encodes CDR1 SSHAT and CDR2 FNYEAQ (reference sequence). The V gene lost 2 bases and the J gene lost 4 bases, with 9 bases spanning the gap. CDR3 length equals 14 residues. Using reference TRBV7-7 and TRBJ1-3 for the parts outside the CDR3, the full variable domain is GAGVSQSPRYKVTKRGQDVTLRCDPISSHATLYWYQQALGQGPEFLTYFNYEAQPDKSGLPSDRFSAERPEGSISTLTIQRTEQRDSAMYRCASSLSFRGNTIYFGEGSWLTVV.

The gene calls are TRBV6-5 and TRBJ1-6, with D possibly matching TRBD1 (6 bases). This CDR3 contains 12 residues. Germline lookup yields CDR1 MNHEY and CDR2 SVGAGI. V was shortened by 6 bases and J by 9 bases, with 9 bases between the two germline ends. The CDR3 DNA sequence: TGTGCCAGCAGCACAGGGCTTTCACCCCTCCACTTT. Translating gives CASSTGLSPLHF.

The rearrangement uses TRBV4-1 and TRBJ1-1; maybe TRBD1 (6 bases). This CDR3 contains 14 residues. Germline CDR1 is MGHRA and CDR2 is YSYEKL. Deletions cut 4 bases from V and 2 bases from J, with 11 bases between. CDR3 sequence: CASSPWTENTEAFF. DNA for the CDR3: TGCGCCAGCAGCCCTTGGACAGAAAACACTGAAGCTTTCTTT.

This clone was recorded only once. This CDR3 reads CAWGGGQMGRNTIYF. CDR3 bases: TGTGCCTGGGGTGGGGGACAGATGGGTAGAAACACCATATATTTT. The chain couples TRBV30 to TRBJ1-3, with 7 bases matching TRBD1. From germline, CDR1 is GTSNPN and CDR2 SVGIG (reference sequence). The CDR3 totals 15 residues. J gave up 5 bases and V 5 bases, and 12 bases lay outside the gene matches.